These 29 T cell receptor beta chains were sequenced from one sample in a study of blood T cell repertoires in COVID-19. TCRdb keeps only in-frame clones here, not all; method: immunoSEQ multiplex PCR. The sample lists 23,000 or so clones; about nine tenths were seen once. The sample was peripheral blood. The origin of the receptors is a woman in her 70s with active COVID-19.

This clone has a single count. V is TRBV5-1 and J is TRBJ2-1; a weak D match, TRBD2 (5 bases). Germline V lookup: CDR1 SGHRS, CDR2 YFSETQ. CDR3 length: 12 amino acids. Trimming removed 0 bases from V and 12 bases from J, with 10 bases in between. The DNA of the CDR3 is TGCGCCAGCAGCTTGGTGGGAGAATGGCAGTTCTTC. It encodes CASSLVGEWQFF.

The CDR3 reads CASSPGTGGAEQYF. The CDR3 nucleotides read TGTGCCAGCAGTCCCGGGACAGGGGGCGCCGAGCAGTACTTC. The rearrangement uses TRBV27 and TRBJ2-7, with TRBD1 matching over 12 bases. From germline, CDR1 is MNHEY and CDR2 SMNVEV (reference sequence). V was clipped by 5 bases and J by 6 bases; unmatched bases: 5. The CDR3 consists of 14 residues.

This chain links TRBV15 with TRBJ2-7; D not certain. V shed 0 bases and J shed 1 base, with 10 bases lying between them. Germline loops: CDR1 LNHNV, CDR2 YYDKDF (reference sequence). CDR3 length: 15 residues. The CDR3 DNA is TGTGCCACCAGCAGAGATCCGGTCCGGTCCTACGAGCAGTACTTC. Amino acids: CATSRDPVRSYEQYF.

V and J are TRBV27 and TRBJ1-6, with D unclear. Trimming left V 9 bases short and J 7 bases short, with 13 bases between. The CDR3 consists of 13 residues. Germline assignment: CDR1 MNHEY and CDR2 SMNVEV (reference sequence). The CDR3 coding sequence is TGTGCCAGTAGAGGGAACATAAATTCACCCCTCCACTTT. Translated: CASRGNINSPLHF.

This sequence joins TRBV24-1 and TRBJ2-1, with 7 bases aligning to TRBD1. This CDR3 contains 13 residues. V was clipped by 6 bases and J by 5 bases; unmatched bases: 3. The germline gives CDR1 KGHDR, CDR2 SFDVKD. The CDR3 DNA is TGTGCCACCAGTTCCGGGACAGACAATGAGCAGTTCTTC. Encoded protein: CATSSGTDNEQFF.

J is TRBJ2-5 and V is TRBV7-9, with 11 nucleotides matching TRBD2. Trimming removed 2 bases from V and 4 bases from J; junction bases left unmatched: 3. The CDR3 is made up of 15 amino acids. Germline V gene data show CDR1 as SEHNR and CDR2 as FQNEAQ (reference sequence). CDR3 coding DNA: TGTGCCAGCAGCTTAAGTCTAGCGGGAGGAGAGACCCAGTACTTC. Its translation is CASSLSLAGGETQYF.

The genes are TRBV5-1 and TRBJ2-7; the match to TRBD1 covers 10 bases. CDR1 is SGHRS and CDR2 is YFSETQ in the germline V gene. V was clipped by 1 base and J by 2 bases; unmatched bases: 3. The CDR3 runs to 15 residues. The CDR3: CASSLRQGATYEQYF. As DNA, the CDR3 is TGCGCCAGCAGCTTGAGACAGGGGGCTACCTACGAGCAGTACTTC.

V usage is TRBV18 and J usage is TRBJ2-3; 8 bases are shared with TRBD1. J lost 4 bases, V lost 3 bases, and 9 bases had no gene match. There are 16 residues in the CDR3. Looked up from germline, CDR1 is KGHSH and CDR2 is LQKENI. The CDR3 spells CASSPGLDRGADTQYF. DNA for the CDR3: TGTGCCAGCTCACCGGGGCTTGACAGGGGCGCAGATACGCAGTATTTT.

The V call is TRBV6-6, the J call TRBJ1-4; D is possibly TRBD1 (5 bases). This CDR3 has 15 residues. Germline-derived CDR1 and CDR2 are MNHNY and SVGAGI (reference sequence). The V gene lost 0 bases and the J gene lost 8 bases, with 13 bases spanning the gap. The CDR3 DNA reads TGTGCCAGCAGTTACTCCAGGGTTTTTGGCGAAAAACTGTTTTTT. It translates to CASSYSRVFGEKLFF.

V and J are TRBV7-2 and TRBJ1-5, with no clear D. The germline V gene has CDR1 SGHTA and CDR2 FQGNSA. Trimming took off 2 bases at V and 5 bases at J, with 7 bases between the two ends. The CDR3 covers 13 residues. CDR3 sequence reads: CASSLWRDQPQHF. CDR3 DNA sequence: TGTGCCAGCAGCTTATGGAGGGATCAGCCCCAGCATTTT. The variable domain in full, with the rest retrieved from reference TRBV7-2 and TRBJ1-5, is GAGVSQSPSNKVTEKGKDVELRCDPISGHTALYWYRQSLGQGLEFLIYFQGNSAPDKSGLPSDRFSAERTGGSVSTLTIQRTQQEDSAVYLCASSLWRDQPQHFGDGTRLSIL.

J is TRBJ2-1 and V is TRBV6-5; 14 bases line up with TRBD2. The CDR3 covers 14 residues. Trimming at V came to 6 bases and at J to 9 bases, leaving 4 bases not matched to a gene. The germline gives CDR1 MNHEY, CDR2 SVGAGI. CDR3: CASRRLAGGSEQFF. The CDR3, as DNA: TGTGCCAGCAGAAGACTAGCGGGAGGGAGTGAGCAGTTCTTC.

This clone was counted a single time. The chain couples TRBV25-1 to TRBJ1-2; TRBD1 agrees at 9 bases. Germline assignment: CDR1 MGHDK and CDR2 SYGVNS. J was trimmed by 8 bases and V by 2 bases; bases with no gene match: 6. CDR3 size: 14 residues. The CDR3 reads CASSETGGGRGYTF. DNA for the CDR3: TGTGCCAGCAGTGAAACAGGGGGCGGTCGAGGCTACACCTTC.

This chain links TRBV6-1 with TRBJ2-1; maybe TRBD2 (6 bases). CDR3 length: 13 residues. The V gene's germline CDR1 is MNHNS and CDR2 SASEGT. The V end lost 3 bases, the J end lost 6 bases, and 9 bases lay between the germline ends. For the CDR3, the DNA is TGTGCCAGCAGTGAGACTAGTTTCAATGAGCAGTTCTTC. Its translation is CASSETSFNEQFF.

The chain combines TRBV6-4 with TRBJ1-1, with D perhaps matching TRBD1 (5 bases). Looked up from germline, CDR1 is MRHNA and CDR2 is SNTAGT. The CDR3 has 14 amino acids. The ends were cut back, 1 base at V and 5 bases at J, with 11 bases in the middle. CDR3 amino acids: CASSDFGGETEAFF. The CDR3 bases are TGTGCCAGCAGTGACTTTGGAGGGGAGACTGAAGCTTTCTTT.

This chain links TRBV5-4 with TRBJ1-2; D possibly corresponds to TRBD1 (6 bases). V was cut by 4 bases and J by 2 bases, with 9 bases left in between. The CDR3 covers 13 residues. The V gene's germline CDR1 is SGHNT and CDR2 YYREEE (reference sequence). The CDR3 loop reads CASSVDRNYGYTF. DNA for the CDR3: TGTGCCAGCAGCGTCGACAGGAACTATGGCTACACCTTC.

The chain is built from TRBV4-1 and TRBJ1-5; D gene unclear. The length of the CDR3 is 14 residues. V shed 0 bases and J shed 5 bases, with 8 bases lying between them. Germline CDR1 reads MGHRA; CDR2 reads YSYEKL. The CDR3 coding sequence is TGCGCCAGCAGCCAAGAGTTTCGGTATCAGCCCCAGCATTTT. It encodes CASSQEFRYQPQHF.

This sequence joins TRBV6-5 and TRBJ2-7, with TRBD2 matching 9 bases. Germline V gene lookup returns CDR1 MNHEY and CDR2 SVGAGI. V lost 6 bases, J lost 5 bases, and 8 bases stayed unmatched. This CDR3 comprises 14 residues. The CDR3: CASRQAGGSHEQYF. For the CDR3, the DNA is TGTGCCAGCAGGCAAGCGGGAGGATCCCACGAGCAGTACTTC.

This chain uses TRBV28 with TRBJ2-2, with 8 bases that match TRBD1. CDR3 length: 14 amino acids. The V segment lost 10 bases and the J segment 2 bases; nucleotides outside the gene matches: 6. Germline lookup yields CDR1 MDHEN and CDR2 SYDVKM. CDR3 region: CATLTGVNTGELFF. CDR3 coding DNA: TGTGCCACCTTGACAGGGGTCAACACCGGGGAGCTGTTTTTT.

The genes are TRBV28 and TRBJ2-4; TRBD1 aligns across 9 bases. V trimming: 2 bases; J trimming: 6 bases; junction bases outside the gene matches: 2. The CDR3 is made up of 14 amino acids. Looked up from germline, CDR1 is MDHEN and CDR2 is SYDVKM. CDR3 residues: CASSLGQGRNIQYF. DNA for the CDR3: TGTGCCAGCAGTTTAGGACAGGGGAGAAACATTCAGTACTTC.

The chain combines TRBV28 with TRBJ2-1; 8 positions agree with TRBD2. The CDR3 loop spans 15 amino acids. Germline loops: CDR1 MDHEN, CDR2 SYDVKM. V was clipped by 2 bases and J by 7 bases; unmatched bases: 7. CDR3 loop: CASSLSAGGTNEQFF. The CDR3 DNA reads as TGTGCCAGCAGTTTAAGCGCGGGAGGCACAAATGAGCAGTTCTTC.

This CDR3 is CASSIGQGAKAQNTEAFF. The CDR3 region has the DNA TGTGCCAGTAGTATAGGACAGGGGGCGAAGGCCCAGAACACTGAAGCTTTCTTT. V is TRBV19 and J is TRBJ1-1; 10 bases align to TRBD1. Losses at the gene ends were 1 base for V and 1 base for J; bases not matched to a gene: 9. The germline V gene has CDR1 LNHDA and CDR2 SQIVND (reference sequence). The CDR3 is made up of 18 amino acids.

V is TRBV19 and J is TRBJ2-1, with TRBD2 matching over 9 bases. The germline gives CDR1 LNHDA, CDR2 SQIVND (reference sequence). The CDR3 spans 15 residues. Trimming removed 7 bases from V and 2 bases from J; junction bases left unmatched: 6. The DNA for the CDR3 is TGTGCCAGTAAGGAGGCGGGAGGGCCCTACAATGAGCAGTTCTTC. It specifies CASKEAGGPYNEQFF.

This chain links TRBV5-4 with TRBJ2-4; 8 bases fit TRBD1. The CDR3 runs 13 residues. The ends lost 6 bases at V and 6 bases at J; junction bases unmatched: 5. Germline values: CDR1 SGHNT, CDR2 YYREEE (reference sequence). The CDR3 loop reads CASTRTGSNIQYF. In DNA form, the CDR3 reads TGTGCCAGCACCCGGACAGGGTCAAACATTCAGTACTTC.

The rearrangement joins TRBV19 to TRBJ1-1, with a weak D call TRBD1 (5 bases). The germline V gene has CDR1 LNHDA and CDR2 SQIVND (reference sequence). There are 13 residues in the CDR3. The germline V and J ends were trimmed by 1 base and 5 bases, with 8 bases remaining between them. The DNA for the CDR3 is TGTGCCAGTAGTATAGGAGGGACTACTGAAGCTTTCTTT. This translates into CASSIGGTTEAFF.

V gene TRBV11-2 combines with J gene TRBJ1-5; D call uncertain. The germline gives CDR1 SGHAT, CDR2 FQNNGV. V was trimmed by 1 base and J by 0 bases, leaving 7 bases between them. The CDR3 extends over 15 amino acids. As DNA, the CDR3 is TGTGCCAGCAGCTTAGCGGTAGATAGCAATCAGCCCCAGCATTTT. It translates to CASSLAVDSNQPQHF.

The chain has TRBV27 and TRBJ2-7; 10 bases agree with TRBD1. V was clipped by 10 bases and J by 6 bases; unmatched bases: 12. Germline CDR1 reads MNHEY; CDR2 reads SMNVEV (reference sequence). The CDR3 consists of 14 residues. CDR3 protein: CATSRLGTGAEQYF. The CDR3 bases are TGTGCCACGTCCCGGTTAGGGACAGGGGCCGAGCAGTACTTC.

This rearrangement joins TRBV9 to TRBJ1-6; 7 positions agree with TRBD1. This CDR3 contains 15 residues. After removal of 5 bases from V and 7 bases from J, the junction contained 9 bases not matched to a gene. Germline CDR1 reads SGDLS; CDR2 reads YYNGEE. CDR3 coding DNA: TGTGCCAGCAGACCTACAGGGGATCTGAATTCACCCCTCCACTTT. Its translation: CASRPTGDLNSPLHF.

This chain uses TRBV29-1 with TRBJ2-5, with D possibly TRBD1 on 6 matching bases. V dropped 7 bases and J dropped 10 bases, with 19 bases sitting between them. The CDR3 loop spans 12 amino acids. Germline V gene lookup returns CDR1 SQVTM and CDR2 ANQGSEA. Here the CDR3 reads CSAVRDKYDQYF. Written as DNA, the CDR3 is TGCAGCGCCGTCCGGGACAAATATGACCAGTACTTC. Supplemented by reference TRBV29-1 and TRBJ2-5, the full variable domain reads SAVISQKPSRDICQRGTSLTIQCQVDSQVTMMFWYRQQPGQSLTLIATANQGSEATYESGFVIDKFPISRPNLTFSTLTVSNMSPEDSSIYLCSAVRDKYDQYFGPGTRLLVL.

J is TRBJ1-6 and V is TRBV19; 10 nucleotides line up with TRBD1. Germline CDR1 and CDR2: LNHDA and SQIVND (reference sequence). V lost 6 bases, J lost 7 bases, and 6 bases stayed unmatched. The CDR3 has 15 amino acids. The CDR3 spells CASSYRGQGNSPLHF. The CDR3 region has the DNA TGTGCCAGTAGCTACCGGGGACAGGGGAATTCACCCCTCCACTTT.